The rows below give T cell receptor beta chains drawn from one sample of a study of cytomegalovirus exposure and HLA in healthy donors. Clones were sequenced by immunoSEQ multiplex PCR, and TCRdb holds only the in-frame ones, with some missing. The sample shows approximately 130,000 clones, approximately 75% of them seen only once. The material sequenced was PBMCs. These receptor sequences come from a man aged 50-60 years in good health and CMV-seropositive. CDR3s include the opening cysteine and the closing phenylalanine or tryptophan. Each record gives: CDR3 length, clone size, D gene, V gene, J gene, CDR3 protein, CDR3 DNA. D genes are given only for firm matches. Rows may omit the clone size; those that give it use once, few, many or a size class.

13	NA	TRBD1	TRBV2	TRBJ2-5	CASSRDRQETQYF	TGTGCCAGCAGTCGGGACAGACAAGAGACCCAGTACTTC
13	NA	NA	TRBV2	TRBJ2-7	CASSGFGSYEQYF	TGTGCCAGCAGTGGTTTCGGTTCCTACGAGCAGTACTTC
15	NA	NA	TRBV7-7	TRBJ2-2	CASSLASRGTGELFF	TGTGCCAGCAGCTTAGCCTCCAGGGGCACCGGGGAGCTGTTTTTT
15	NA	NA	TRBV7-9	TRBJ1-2	CASSSGQRANYGYTF	TGTGCCAGCAGCTCTGGACAGAGAGCTAACTATGGCTACACCTTC
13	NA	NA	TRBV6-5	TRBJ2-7	CASRISLAGEQYF	TGTGCCAGCCGGATATCCCTGGCAGGCGAGCAGTACTTC
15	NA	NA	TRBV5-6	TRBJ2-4	CASSTTGTAKNIQYF	TGTGCCAGCAGTACGACAGGTACAGCCAAAAACATTCAGTACTTC
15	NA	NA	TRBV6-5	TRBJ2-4	CASRNSELAKNIQYF	TGTGCCAGCAGGAACAGTGAACTAGCCAAAAACATTCAGTACTTC
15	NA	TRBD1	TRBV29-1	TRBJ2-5	CSVVALTGGIETQYF	TGCAGCGTTGTTGCCTTGACAGGGGGCATTGAGACCCAGTACTTC
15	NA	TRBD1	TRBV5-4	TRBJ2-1	CASSSDRDRAHEQFF	TGTGCCAGCAGCTCGGATCGGGACAGGGCCCATGAGCAGTTCTTC
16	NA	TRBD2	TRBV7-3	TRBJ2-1	CASSRTPGTNYNEQFF	TGTGCCAGCAGCAGAACACCCGGGACTAACTACAATGAGCAGTTCTTC
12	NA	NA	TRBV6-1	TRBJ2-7	CASRDTAYEQYF	TGTGCCAGCCGGGACACAGCCTACGAGCAGTACTTC
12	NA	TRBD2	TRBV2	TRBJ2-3	CASSFSGDVWYF	TGTGCCAGCAGTTTCAGCGGGGACGTCTGGTATTTT
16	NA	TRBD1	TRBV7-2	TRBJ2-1	CASSLVGTGLYNEQFF	TGTGCCAGCAGCTTAGTCGGGACAGGTCTCTACAATGAGCAGTTCTTC
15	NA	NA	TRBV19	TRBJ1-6	CASSMARQGNSPLHF	TGTGCCAGTAGTATGGCTCGGCAGGGTAATTCACCCCTCCACTTT
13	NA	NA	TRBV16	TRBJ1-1	CASSHQENTEAFF	TGTGCCAGCAGCCACCAGGAGAACACTGAAGCTTTCTTT
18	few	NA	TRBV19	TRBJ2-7	CASSIGGGYPGAFYEQYF	TGTGCCAGTAGTATAGGTGGAGGATACCCTGGAGCATTCTACGAGCAGTACTTC
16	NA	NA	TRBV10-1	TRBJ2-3	CASSESGGARTDTQYF	TGCGCCAGCAGTGAGTCTGGGGGGGCCCGCACAGATACGCAGTATTTT
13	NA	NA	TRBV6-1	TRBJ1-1	CASHSRDNTEAFF	TGTGCCAGCCATTCCAGGGATAACACTGAAGCTTTCTTT
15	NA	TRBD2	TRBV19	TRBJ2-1	CASRKISGGWDEQFF	TGTGCCAGTAGAAAGATTAGCGGGGGGTGGGATGAGCAGTTCTTC
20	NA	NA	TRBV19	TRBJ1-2	CASSMRGSGRGLLKLHGYTF	TGTGCCAGTAGTATGCGGGGGAGTGGCAGGGGCTTGTTAAAACTTCATGGCTACACCTTC
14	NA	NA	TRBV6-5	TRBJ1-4	CASSYESFNEKLFF	TGTGCCAGCAGTTACGAAAGCTTTAATGAAAAACTGTTTTTT
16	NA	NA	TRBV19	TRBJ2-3	CASSIQQRARADTQYF	TGTGCCAGTAGTATTCAACAGAGGGCGAGGGCAGATACGCAGTATTTT
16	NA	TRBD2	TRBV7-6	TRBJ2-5	CASSSSSGSWQETQYF	TGTGCCAGCAGCTCCTCTAGCGGGTCGTGGCAAGAGACCCAGTACTTC
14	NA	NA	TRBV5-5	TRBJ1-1	CASSLQGTNTEAFF	TGTGCCAGCTCCCTTCAGGGGACGAACACTGAAGCTTTCTTT
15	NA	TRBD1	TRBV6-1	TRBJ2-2	CASRPQGTDTGELFF	TGTGCCAGCAGACCACAGGGGACGGACACCGGGGAGCTGTTTTTT
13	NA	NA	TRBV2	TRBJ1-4	CASMKEINEKLFF	TGTGCCAGCATGAAGGAGATTAATGAAAAACTGTTTTTT
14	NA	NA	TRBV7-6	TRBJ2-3	CASSLDVQALAQYF	TGTGCCAGCAGCTTAGATGTTCAGGCGTTAGCGCAGTATTTT
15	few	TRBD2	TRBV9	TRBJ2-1	CASSVGTSAYNEQFF	TGTGCCAGCAGCGTCGGGACTAGCGCCTACAATGAGCAGTTCTTC